This T cell receptor beta chain was profiled in a study of human T cells and chemical hapten exposure. CDR3 length: 13 residues. Between the trimmed V and J ends, which lost 6 bases and 0 bases, there was a span of 7 bases. Germline CDR1 LNHDA, CDR2 SQIVND (reference sequence). Time point given: patch test 3, about 24 weeks after DPC sensitization. Treatment noted: therapeutic diphenylcyclopropenone sensitization with weekly scalp DPC. TCRdb re-analysed the RACE reads in MiXCR, keeping a single row per CDR3 protein. The table shows tens of thousands of distinct CDR3 sequences, with 10% to 11% occurring only once. At least ten counts were recorded for this clonotype. The target antigen is unknown. General study points: In comparison with controls, expanded TCRs gave rise to a significantly larger number of large CDR3 similarity clusters.

The sequencing used whole blood, collected in connection with sensitization to the hapten diphenylcyclopropenone (DPC). The chain carries TRBV19 and TRBJ2-3; D is perhaps TRBD2 (6 bases). This TCR came from a woman between 45 and 60 years old with alopecia areata. Some clones in this sample may be carry-over from other donors' samples. The CDR3 nucleotides are TGTGCCAGTAGGCGGGGCAGCACAGATACGCAGTATTTT. Protein product: CASRRGSTDTQYF.